Detailed here is one T cell receptor (beta chain). V trimming: 4 bases; J trimming: 8 bases; junction bases outside the gene matches: 9. Germline lookup yields CDR1 ENHRY and CDR2 SYGVKD. The CDR3 runs 14 residues. Time point noted: peripheral blood 6 weeks after treatment start. The source of the sample is a study of PD-L1 blockade in urothelial cancer. On the study more broadly: At 3 weeks after treatment start (second dose) and again at 6 weeks, blood was analyzed.

Assay used: immunoSEQ multiplex PCR; TCRdb lists only in-frame clones, some missing. Seen here are tens of thousands of clones, more than 75% observed once, and the top ten hold 2% to 3%. The receptor was isolated from a man in his 70s with urothelial cancer. The sample in question was PBMCs, obtained around atezolizumab (anti-PD-L1) treatment. This chain uses TRBV10-3 with TRBJ1-2; TRBD1 matches 8 bases. The CDR3 sequence: CAISGDRGRLGYTF. The CDR3 DNA follows: TGTGCCATCAGTGGAGACAGGGGCAGGTTGGGCTACACCTTC.